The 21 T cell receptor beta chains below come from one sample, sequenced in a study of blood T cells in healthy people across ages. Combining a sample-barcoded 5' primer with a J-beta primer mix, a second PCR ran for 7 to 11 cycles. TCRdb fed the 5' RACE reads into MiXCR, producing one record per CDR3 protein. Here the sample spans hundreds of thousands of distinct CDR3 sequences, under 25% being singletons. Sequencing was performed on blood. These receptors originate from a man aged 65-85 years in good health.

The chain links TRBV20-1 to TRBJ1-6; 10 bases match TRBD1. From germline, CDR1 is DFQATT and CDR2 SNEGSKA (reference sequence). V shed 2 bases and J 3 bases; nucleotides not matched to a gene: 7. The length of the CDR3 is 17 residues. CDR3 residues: CSARKLRTGGYNSPLHF. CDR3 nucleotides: TGCAGTGCTAGAAAATTGCGGACAGGGGGCTATAATTCACCCCTCCACTTT.

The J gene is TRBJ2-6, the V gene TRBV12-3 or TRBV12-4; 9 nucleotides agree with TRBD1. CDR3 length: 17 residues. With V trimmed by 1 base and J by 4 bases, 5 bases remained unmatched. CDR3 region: CASSLGTGVFGANVLTF. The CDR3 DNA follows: TGTGCCAGCAGTTTAGGGACAGGGGTCTTCGGGGCCAACGTCCTGACTTTC.

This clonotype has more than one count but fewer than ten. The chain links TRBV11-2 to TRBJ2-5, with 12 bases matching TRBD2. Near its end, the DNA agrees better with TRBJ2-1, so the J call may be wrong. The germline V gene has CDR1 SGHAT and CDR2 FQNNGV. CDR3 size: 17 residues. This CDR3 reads CASSSRTSGIPYNEQFF. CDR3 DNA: TGTGCCAGCAGCTCTCGGACTAGCGGGATCCCCTACAATGAGCAGTTCTTC.

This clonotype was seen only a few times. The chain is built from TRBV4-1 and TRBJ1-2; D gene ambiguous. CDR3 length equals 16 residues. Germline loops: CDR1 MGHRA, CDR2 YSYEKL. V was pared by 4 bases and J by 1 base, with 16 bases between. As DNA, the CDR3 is TGCGCCAGCAGCCGGTCACCGAAAGTCCTTAACTATGGCTACACCTTC. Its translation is CASSRSPKVLNYGYTF.

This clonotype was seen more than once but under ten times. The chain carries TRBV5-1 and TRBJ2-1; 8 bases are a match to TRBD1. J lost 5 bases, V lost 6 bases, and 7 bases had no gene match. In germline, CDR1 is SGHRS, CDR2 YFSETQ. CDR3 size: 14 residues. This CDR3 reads CASISGTGNNEQFF. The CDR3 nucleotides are TGCGCCAGCATTTCCGGGACAGGAAACAATGAGCAGTTCTTC.

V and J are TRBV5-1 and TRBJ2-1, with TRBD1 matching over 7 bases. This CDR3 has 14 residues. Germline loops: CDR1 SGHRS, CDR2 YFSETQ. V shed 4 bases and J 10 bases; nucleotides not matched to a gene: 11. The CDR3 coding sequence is TGCGCCAGCAGCCCAATTTCGACAGGGCAGGAGCAGTTCTTC. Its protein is CASSPISTGQEQFF.

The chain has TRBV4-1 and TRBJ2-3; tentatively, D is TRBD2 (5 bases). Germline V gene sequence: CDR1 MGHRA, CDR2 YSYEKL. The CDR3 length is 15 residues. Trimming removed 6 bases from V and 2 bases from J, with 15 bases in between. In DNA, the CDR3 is TGCGCCAGCAGTCAACAACTAGGAATCACAGATACGCAGTATTTT. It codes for CASSQQLGITDTQYF.

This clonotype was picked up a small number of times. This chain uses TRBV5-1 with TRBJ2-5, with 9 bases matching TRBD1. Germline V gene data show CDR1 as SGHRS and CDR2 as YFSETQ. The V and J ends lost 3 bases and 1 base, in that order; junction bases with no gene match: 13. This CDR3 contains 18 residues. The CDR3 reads CASSWGQGGRGGQETQYF. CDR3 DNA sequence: TGCGCCAGCAGCTGGGGACAGGGCGGTAGAGGTGGCCAAGAGACCCAGTACTTC.

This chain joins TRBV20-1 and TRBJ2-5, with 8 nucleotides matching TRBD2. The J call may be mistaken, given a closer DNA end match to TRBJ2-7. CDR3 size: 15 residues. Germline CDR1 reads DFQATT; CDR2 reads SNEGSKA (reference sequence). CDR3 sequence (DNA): TGCAGTGCCATCAAAAGCGGACTAGCAGCCTACGAGCAGTACTTC. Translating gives CSAIKSGLAAYEQYF.

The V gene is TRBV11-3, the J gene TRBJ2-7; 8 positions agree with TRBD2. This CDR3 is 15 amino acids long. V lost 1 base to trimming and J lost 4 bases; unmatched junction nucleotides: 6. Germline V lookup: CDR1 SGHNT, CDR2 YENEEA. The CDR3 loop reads CASSLGIGRAYEQYF. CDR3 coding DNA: TGTGCCAGCAGCTTAGGAATCGGGAGGGCGTACGAGCAGTACTTC.

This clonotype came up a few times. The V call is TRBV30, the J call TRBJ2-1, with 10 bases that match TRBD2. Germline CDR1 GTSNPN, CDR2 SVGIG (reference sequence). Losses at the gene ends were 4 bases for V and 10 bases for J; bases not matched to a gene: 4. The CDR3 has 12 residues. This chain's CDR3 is CAWTSGSQEQFF. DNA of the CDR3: TGTGCCTGGACTAGCGGGAGTCAGGAGCAGTTCTTC.

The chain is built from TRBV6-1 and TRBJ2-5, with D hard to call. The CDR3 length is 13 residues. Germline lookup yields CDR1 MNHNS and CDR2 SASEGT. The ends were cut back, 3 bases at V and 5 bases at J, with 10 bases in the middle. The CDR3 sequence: CASSDSPGETQYF. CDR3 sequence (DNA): TGTGCCAGCAGTGACAGCCCTGGGGAGACCCAGTACTTC.

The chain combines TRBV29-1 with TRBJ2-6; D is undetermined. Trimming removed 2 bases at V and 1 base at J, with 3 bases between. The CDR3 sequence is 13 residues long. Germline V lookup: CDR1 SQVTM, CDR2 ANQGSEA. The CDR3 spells CSVEISGANVLTF. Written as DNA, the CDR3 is TGCAGCGTTGAAATTTCTGGGGCCAACGTCCTGACTTTC.

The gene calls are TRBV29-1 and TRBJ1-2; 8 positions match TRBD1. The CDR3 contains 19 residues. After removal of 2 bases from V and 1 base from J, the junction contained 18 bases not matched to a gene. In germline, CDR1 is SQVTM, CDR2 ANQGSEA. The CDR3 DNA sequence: TGCAGCGTTGAACGGGGGTTGGACAGGGCCGCGAATCATAACTATGGCTACACCTTC. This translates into CSVERGLDRAANHNYGYTF.

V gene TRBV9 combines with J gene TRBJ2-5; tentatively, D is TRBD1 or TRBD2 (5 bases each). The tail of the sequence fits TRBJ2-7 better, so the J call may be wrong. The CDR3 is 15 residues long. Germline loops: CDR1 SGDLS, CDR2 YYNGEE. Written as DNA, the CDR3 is TGTGCCAGCAGCGTAGCGGGGACGGAAAACTACGAGCAGTACTTC. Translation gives CASSVAGTENYEQYF.

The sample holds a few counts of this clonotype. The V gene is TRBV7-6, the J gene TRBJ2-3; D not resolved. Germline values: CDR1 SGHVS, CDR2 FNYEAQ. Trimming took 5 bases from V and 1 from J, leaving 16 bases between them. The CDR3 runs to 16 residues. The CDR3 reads CASSATTGRGTDTQYF. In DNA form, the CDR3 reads TGTGCCAGCAGCGCAACAACCGGCCGGGGCACAGATACGCAGTATTTT.

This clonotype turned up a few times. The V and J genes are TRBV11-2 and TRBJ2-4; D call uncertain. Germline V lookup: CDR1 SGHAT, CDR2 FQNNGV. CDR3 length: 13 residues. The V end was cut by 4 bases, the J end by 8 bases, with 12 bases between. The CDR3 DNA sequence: TGTGCCAGCAGCTCAAATGTTCAGGACATTCAGTACTTC. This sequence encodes CASSSNVQDIQYF.

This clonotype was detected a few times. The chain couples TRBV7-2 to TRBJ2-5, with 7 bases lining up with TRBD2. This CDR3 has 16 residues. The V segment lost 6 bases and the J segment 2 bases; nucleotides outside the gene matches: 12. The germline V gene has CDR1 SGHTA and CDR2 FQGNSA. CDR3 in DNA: TGTGCCAGCAGTTCAGACTTGGGGACTAAACAAGAGACCCAGTACTTC. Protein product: CASSSDLGTKQETQYF.

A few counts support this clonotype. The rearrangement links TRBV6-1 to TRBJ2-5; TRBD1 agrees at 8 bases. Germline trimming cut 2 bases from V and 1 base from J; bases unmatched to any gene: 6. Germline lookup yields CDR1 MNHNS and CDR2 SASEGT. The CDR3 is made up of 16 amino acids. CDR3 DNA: TGTGCCAGCAGTGAAACCGGGACAGGCGGCCAAGAGACCCAGTACTTC. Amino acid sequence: CASSETGTGGQETQYF.

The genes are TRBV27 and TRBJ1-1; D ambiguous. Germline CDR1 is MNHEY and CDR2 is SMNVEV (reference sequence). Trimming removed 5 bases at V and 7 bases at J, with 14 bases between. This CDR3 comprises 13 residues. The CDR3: CASSPINVGEAFF. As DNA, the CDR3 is TGTGCCAGCAGTCCGATTAATGTTGGTGAAGCTTTCTTT.

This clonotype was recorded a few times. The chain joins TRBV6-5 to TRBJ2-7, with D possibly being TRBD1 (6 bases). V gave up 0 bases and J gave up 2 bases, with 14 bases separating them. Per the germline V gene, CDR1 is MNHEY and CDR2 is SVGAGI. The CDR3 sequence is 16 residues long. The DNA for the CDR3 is TGTGCCAGCAGTTACTCCGGGACAACCCTTACCTACGAGCAGTACTTC. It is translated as CASSYSGTTLTYEQYF.